The 24 T cell receptor beta chains listed next were all sequenced from one sample in a study of esophageal squamous cell carcinoma under preoperative chemotherapy. MiXCR was run by TCRdb on the PCR reads, yielding one entry per CDR3 protein. This sample yields over 10,000 distinct CDR3 sequences, of which around half are seen a single time; roughly a sixth belongs to the top ten. The time point is: before preoperative PTX-NDP chemotherapy. Collection of the sample occurred from a patient given preoperative chemotherapy. These receptors all come from a human donor with esophageal squamous cell carcinoma. The donor label of this sample is uncertain.

The rearrangement uses TRBV12-3 or TRBV12-4 and TRBJ1-5; maybe TRBD1 (6 bases). This CDR3 region has 13 residues. With 5 bases removed from V and 7 bases from J, the gap between germline ends came to 12 bases. The CDR3 reads CASSLQGYQPQHF. CDR3 bases: TGTGCCAGCAGTCTACAGGGTTACCAGCCCCAGCATTTT.

The sample holds one count of this clonotype. Compared with germline, one end of the junction differs, possibly owing to a read error. The CDR3 coding sequence is TGTGCCAGCAGTTACAAGGTCAGCTCCTACAATGCGCAGTATTTC. As protein: CASSYKVSSYNAQYF. V gene TRBV6-5 combines with J gene TRBJ2-1; D unresolved. This CDR3 is 15 amino acids long. Germline V CDR1 and CDR2: MNHEY, SVGAGI.

Worth noting for this clonotype: Its ends do not fully match the called genes, so a read error is possible. The chain joins TRBV6-1 to TRBJ2-3, with D perhaps being TRBD1 or TRBD2 (5 bases each). The CDR3 sequence is 16 residues long. Germline V lookup: CDR1 MNHNS, CDR2 SASEGT. CDR3 coding DNA: TGTGCCAGCAGTGAATCGTGGGGGTGCTACACAGATATGCAGTATTTT. Its translation: CASSESWGCYTDMQYF.

This clonotype has only a few counts. The chain is built from TRBV7-6 and TRBJ2-5; D uncertain. V was clipped by 4 bases and J by 4 bases, with 10 bases between them. The V gene's germline CDR1 is SGHVS and CDR2 FNYEAQ. CDR3 size: 13 residues. CDR3 nucleotides: TGTGCCAGCAGCTCCCCGTCGCGAGAGACCCAGTACTTC. This codes for CASSSPSRETQYF.

For the CDR3, the DNA is TGTGCCAGCAGCTTAGTGAGGGGCAGTGATACGCAGTATTTT. Protein: CASSLVRGSDTQYF. The J gene is TRBJ2-3, the V gene TRBV7-2; the D gene could be TRBD1 or TRBD2 (5 bases each). With 1 base removed from V and 6 bases from J, the gap between germline ends came to 11 bases. The germline V gene encodes CDR1 SGHTA and CDR2 FQGNSA. CDR3 size: 14 residues.

This clonotype was observed a few times. The J gene is TRBJ2-2, the V gene TRBV6-4; D is undetermined. CDR1 is MRHNA and CDR2 is SNTAGT in the germline V gene. The CDR3 is made up of 12 amino acids. The germline V and J ends were trimmed by 5 bases and 3 bases, with 4 bases remaining between them. The CDR3 bases are TGTGCCAGCAGTTCCTACACCGGGGAGCTGTTTTTT. Translating gives CASSSYTGELFF.

The chain links TRBV6-1 to TRBJ2-3; possibly TRBD2 for D (5 bases). V was shortened by 8 bases and J by 6 bases, with 15 bases between the two germline ends. The CDR3 loop spans 13 amino acids. Germline values: CDR1 MNHNS, CDR2 SASEGT. The CDR3 nucleotides read TGTGCCAGCCAACTAGAGGATAGGGATACGCAGTATTTT. Amino acids: CASQLEDRDTQYF.

As concerns this clonotype: The junction does not match germline at one end; this may be a read error. The chain joins TRBV6-1 to TRBJ2-5, with D possibly TRBD2 on 6 matching bases. The CDR3 covers 16 residues. The germline V gene has CDR1 MNHNS and CDR2 SASEGT. CDR3 protein: CASAGFGGSYKDTQYF. CDR3 sequence (DNA): TGTGCCAGCGCGGGGTTTGGGGGAAGTTACAAAGATACGCAGTATTTC.

On this clonotype itself: The junction shows a germline mismatch at one end, possibly a read error. The rearrangement links TRBV9 to TRBJ2-3; TRBD2 agrees at 11 bases. Germline loops: CDR1 SGDLS, CDR2 YYNGEE. There are 15 residues in the CDR3. The CDR3 DNA sequence: TGTGCCAGCAGCCCTAGCGGGAGGAGTTCAGAGACGCAGTATTTT. Translated, it gives CASSPSGRSSETQYF.

The rearrangement joins TRBV6-1 to TRBJ2-2; 11 nucleotides match TRBD1. Per germline, CDR1 MNHNS and CDR2 SASEGT. The CDR3 contains 16 residues. With 6 bases clipped from V and 6 bases from J, the junction kept 9 bases outside the gene matches. CDR3 coding DNA: TGTGCCAGCAGCAAAACCCCGGGACAGGGGGCCGGGGAGCTGTTTTTT. Its translation: CASSKTPGQGAGELFF.

This rearrangement joins TRBV6-1 to TRBJ2-5; no firm D call. Per the germline V gene, CDR1 is MNHNS and CDR2 is SASEGT. V was shortened by 4 bases and J by 0 bases, with 9 bases between the two germline ends. CDR3 length: 14 amino acids. CDR3 sequence reads: CASSGQMYQETQYF. DNA for the CDR3: TGTGCCAGCAGTGGACAAATGTACCAAGAGACCCAGTACTTC.

Of note for this clonotype: Germline is not matched at one junction end, which may reflect a read error. V usage is TRBV10-3 and J usage is TRBJ2-3; D may match TRBD1 or TRBD2 (6 bases each). The germline V gene encodes CDR1 ENHRY and CDR2 SYGVKD. The CDR3 covers 15 residues. The CDR3 region is CAGGVGGVEQDTQYF. The CDR3 DNA is TGTGCCGGGGGTGTCGGGGGCGTGGAGCAAGATACGCAGTATTTC.

This clonotype was picked up a small number of times. The chain has TRBV7-8 and TRBJ1-6; D ambiguous. Germline CDR1 reads SGHVS; CDR2 reads FQNEAQ. Trimming took 3 bases from V and 0 from J, leaving 6 bases between them. The CDR3 is 15 residues long. The CDR3 DNA reads as TGTGCCAGCAGCTTCGAAAGCTCCTATAATTCACCCCTCCACTTT. This encodes CASSFESSYNSPLHF.

This clonotype was observed a handful of times. The genes are TRBV6-5 and TRBJ2-1; TRBD1 matches 9 bases. With V trimmed by 2 bases and J by 2 bases, 4 bases remained unmatched. From germline, CDR1 is MNHEY and CDR2 SVGAGI. The CDR3 consists of 16 residues. The CDR3 nucleotides are TGTGCCAGCAGTTACGGAGGGACAGGGACCTACAATGAGCAGTTCTTC. Its protein product is CASSYGGTGTYNEQFF.

In its sample, this clonotype is medium-sized. The V and J genes are TRBV6-1 and TRBJ2-1, with 8 bases matching TRBD1. The J call may be wrong; the DNA end is better matched by TRBJ2-5. Germline values: CDR1 MNHNS, CDR2 SASEGT. The CDR3 runs to 14 residues. CDR3 bases: TGTGCCAGCAGCCCGACAGGGGTGGTAGAGACCCAGTACTTC. Protein sequence: CASSPTGVVETQYF.

This clonotype is termed medium-sized (0.01 to 0.1%). CDR3 in amino acids: CASSAAAGTDTQYF. The DNA of the CDR3 is TGTGCCAGCAGTGCGGCGGCGGGCACAGATACGCAGTATTTT. This chain uses TRBV6-1 with TRBJ2-3, with no clear D. This CDR3 contains 14 residues. Per the germline V gene, CDR1 is MNHNS and CDR2 is SASEGT. V lost 4 bases to trimming and J lost 1 base, with 9 bases between them.

This clonotype has a single count. The junction departs from germline at one end; a sequencing error may be responsible. The chain links TRBV6-5 to TRBJ2-3, with 9 bases fitting TRBD2. The CDR3 extends over 15 amino acids. Looked up from germline, CDR1 is MNHEY and CDR2 is SVGAGI. The CDR3 DNA is TGTGCCAGCAGTTGGCGGGGGGGCCGTACAGAGACGCAGTATTTC. It is translated as CASSWRGGRTETQYF.

This clonotype showed up many times. J is TRBJ2-1 and V is TRBV6-5; weak D call: TRBD2 (6 bases). The CDR3 has 15 residues. Germline CDR1 is MNHEY and CDR2 is SVGAGI. Trimming stripped 3 bases from V and 0 bases from J, with 9 bases between. Here the CDR3 reads CASSYGGSSYNEQFF. The CDR3 nucleotides are TGTGCCAGCAGTTATGGGGGGAGCTCCTACAATGAGCAGTTCTTC.

Here the CDR3 reads CASAPTSGSYNEQFF. The CDR3 region has the DNA TGTGCCAGCGCGCCGACTAGCGGGAGCTACAATGAGCAGTTCTTC. The V gene is TRBV6-4, the J gene TRBJ2-1, with TRBD2 matching over 12 bases. The germline V gene encodes CDR1 MRHNA and CDR2 SNTAGT. Trimming at V came to 8 bases and at J to 3 bases, leaving 5 bases not matched to a gene. The CDR3 loop spans 15 amino acids.

In the case of this clonotype: An end of the junction does not agree with germline; a read error may underlie this. The genes are TRBV11-3 and TRBJ1-6; D is perhaps TRBD1 (6 bases). CDR1 is SGHNT, CDR2 YENEEA, per germline. The CDR3 runs to 16 residues. The CDR3 spells CASSPIGVRGSYEQYF. As DNA, the CDR3 is TGTGCCAGCAGCCCCATAGGGGTCAGGGGATCTTACGAGCAGTACTTT.

This chain uses TRBV6-1 with TRBJ2-1; tentative D call: TRBD2 (7 bases). The DNA end lines up better with TRBJ2-5; the J call may be wrong. The V gene's germline CDR1 is MNHNS and CDR2 SASEGT. The CDR3 is made up of 15 amino acids. The CDR3 bases are TGTGCCAGGGGTTGGGGGGGGGGCGGTACAGATACCCAGTACTTC. It specifies CARGWGGGGTDTQYF.

Within the sample, this clonotype is medium-sized. This chain uses TRBV6-1 with TRBJ2-2; D remains unclear. This CDR3 has 12 amino acids. Germline lookup yields CDR1 MNHNS and CDR2 SASEGT. V lost 2 bases to trimming and J lost 5 bases, with 3 bases between them. The CDR3 coding sequence is TGTGCCAGCAGTGAATGGACCGGGGAGCTGTTTTTT. Translating it yields CASSEWTGELFF.

In its sample, this clonotype was seen many times. This chain joins TRBV6-1 and TRBJ2-1, with D possibly called TRBD1 or TRBD2 (5 bases each). The CDR3 consists of 15 residues. V was pared by 4 bases and J by 0 bases, with 10 bases between. The germline V gene encodes CDR1 MNHNS and CDR2 SASEGT. In DNA form, the CDR3 reads TGTGCCAGCAGTGGGGGACCTAACTCCTACAATGAGCAGTTCTTC. Protein product: CASSGGPNSYNEQFF.

Worth noting for this clonotype: This may be a read error: a much more frequent sequence differs by one nucleotide. This chain links TRBV7-6 with TRBJ2-4; 8 bases map to TRBD2. Unmatched junction bases numbered 10, after V lost 5 bases and J lost 13 bases. CDR3 length equals 13 residues. Germline lookup yields CDR1 SGHVS and CDR2 FNYEAQ. CDR3 coding DNA: TGTGCCAGCAGCCCGAGACTAGCGACTGAGCAGTACTTC. Translated: CASSPRLATEQYF.